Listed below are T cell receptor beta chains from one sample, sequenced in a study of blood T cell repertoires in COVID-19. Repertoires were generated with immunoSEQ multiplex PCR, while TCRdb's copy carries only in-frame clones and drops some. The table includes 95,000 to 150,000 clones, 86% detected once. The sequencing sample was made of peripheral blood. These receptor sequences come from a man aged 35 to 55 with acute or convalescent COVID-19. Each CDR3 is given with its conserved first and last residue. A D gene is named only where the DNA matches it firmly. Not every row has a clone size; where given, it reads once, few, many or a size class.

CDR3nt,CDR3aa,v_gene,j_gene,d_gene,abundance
TGTGCCACCTCAGAGCCGCCCGGGGGTGGCTACACCTTC,CATSEPPGGGYTF,TRBV11-2,TRBJ1-2,.,.
TGTGCCAGCAGCTCCGCAGGGGCCCCTGGAAACACCATATATTTT,CASSSAGAPGNTIYF,TRBV14,TRBJ1-3,.,.
TGTGCCAGCAGCGTAGAGGGGACAGCCTATGGCTACACCTTC,CASSVEGTAYGYTF,TRBV9,TRBJ1-2,TRBD1,.
TGTGCCAGCACGTGGAGGAATAATGAAAAACTGTTTTTT,CASTWRNNEKLFF,TRBV2,TRBJ1-4,.,few
TGTGCCAGCAGCCAACAAGCGGCTTCCTACGAGCAGTACTTC,CASSQQAASYEQYF,TRBV3-1/TRBV3-2,TRBJ2-7,.,.
TGTGCCAGCAGTGAATCCCGGGTGACTAATGAAAAACTGTTTTTT,CASSESRVTNEKLFF,TRBV2,TRBJ1-4,.,.
TGTGCCAGTAGTTATGGGACTAGCATCAATGAGCAGTTCTTC,CASSYGTSINEQFF,TRBV19,TRBJ2-1,TRBD2,.
TGTGCCAGCAGCTTAGGAACTCATGAGGCCTATGGCTACACCTTC,CASSLGTHEAYGYTF,TRBV11-2,TRBJ1-2,.,.
TGTGCCATCGGGACTAGCGGATACAATGAGCAGTTCTTC,CAIGTSGYNEQFF,TRBV7-9,TRBJ2-1,TRBD2,.
TGCGCCAGCAGCGCGTACCCAGGGGGCACTAATGAAAAACTGTTTTTT,CASSAYPGGTNEKLFF,TRBV4-1,TRBJ1-4,TRBD1,.
TGTGCCAGCAGTTTCGACAGGGGGGGTGGGCAGTACTTC,CASSFDRGGGQYF,TRBV27,TRBJ2-7,TRBD1,.
TGTGCCAGCTCACCTCACCCACTGAGTTGGACAGTTGCAACTAATGAAAAACTGTTTTTT,CASSPHPLSWTVATNEKLFF,TRBV18,TRBJ1-4,.,many
TGTGCCAGCAGCCTCGGACTAGCGGTTAGCACAGATACGCAGTATTTT,CASSLGLAVSTDTQYF,TRBV3-1/TRBV3-2,TRBJ2-3,TRBD2,.
TGTGCCAGCAAAGGGGTTACTGAAGCTTTCTTT,CASKGVTEAFF,TRBV6-5,TRBJ1-1,.,.
TGTGCCACTAGGACAGGGGAAGAAGAGACCCAGTACTTC,CATRTGEEETQYF,TRBV10-3,TRBJ2-5,TRBD1,.
TGTGCCAGCAGGGATACAGGGGAGGCCCAGCATTTT,CASRDTGEAQHF,TRBV12-3/TRBV12-4,TRBJ1-5,TRBD1,.
TGTGCCAGTAGATGGGGCAGGCTTAACTATGGCTACACCTTC,CASRWGRLNYGYTF,TRBV19,TRBJ1-2,.,few
TGTGCCAGCGGGGGACTACGCGAGCAGTACTTC,CASGGLREQYF,TRBV28,TRBJ2-7,TRBD2,.
TGCAGCGTTGAACCAGGGCTGAACTATGGCTACACCTTC,CSVEPGLNYGYTF,TRBV29-1,TRBJ1-2,.,.
TGTGCCAGCTTTCGACCTGGGGGGAATACTGAAGCTTTCTTT,CASFRPGGNTEAFF,TRBV5-6,TRBJ1-1,.,once
TGTGCCAGCAGCCCTCAGGGGGCTATGGGGAACACTGAAGCTTTCTTT,CASSPQGAMGNTEAFF,TRBV27,TRBJ1-1,TRBD1,.
TGTGCCAGCACCCACGGGCAGGGAGGCAAAAACATTCAGTACTTC,CASTHGQGGKNIQYF,TRBV6-5,TRBJ2-4,.,.
TGTGCCAGCAGTCAAAGGGCCGTACAGGGGAACTATGGCTACACCTTC,CASSQRAVQGNYGYTF,TRBV27,TRBJ1-2,TRBD1,.
TGTGCCAGCAGCAGGACAACGAACACTGAAGCTTTCTTT,CASSRTTNTEAFF,TRBV11-2,TRBJ1-1,.,once
TGTGCCAGCAGCTTGAGGGCCGGGACAGGGAATTCACCCCTCCACTTT,CASSLRAGTGNSPLHF,TRBV5-4,TRBJ1-6,TRBD1,.
TGTGCCATCAAAGCCGGGACAGGGGGTCCCTACGAGCAGTACTTC,CAIKAGTGGPYEQYF,TRBV10-3,TRBJ2-7,TRBD1,.
TGTGCCAGCAGCCACACTACTTCTGGGGCCAACGTCCTGACTTTC,CASSHTTSGANVLTF,TRBV14,TRBJ2-6,.,few
TGTGCCAGCAGCCCTCGACTAGTTGTCGGGGAGCTGTTTTTT,CASSPRLVVGELFF,TRBV3-1/TRBV3-2,TRBJ2-2,.,.
TGTGCCTGGGGGGGACTAGCGGGAGAAAGAGAGACCCAGTACTTC,CAWGGLAGERETQYF,TRBV30,TRBJ2-5,TRBD2,.
TGTGCCAGCAGTTACTGGACAGGGAAAGGCAATGAGCAGTTCTTC,CASSYWTGKGNEQFF,TRBV6-2/TRBV6-3,TRBJ2-1,TRBD1,.
TGTGCCAGCAGCTTAGGGGGCCCCTCGAATGGCTACACCTTC,CASSLGGPSNGYTF,TRBV11-2,TRBJ1-2,.,.
TGTGCCAGCACCCTAGGACTAGCGGGTGAGAATGAGCAGTTCTTC,CASTLGLAGENEQFF,TRBV6-5,TRBJ2-1,TRBD2,.
TGTGCCAGCAGCATGGACTTTGGAGGGACTGGGAACACTGAAGCTTTCTTT,CASSMDFGGTGNTEAFF,TRBV5-4,TRBJ1-1,.,.
TGCAGTGCTAGTGAAGGGGCCAGGACTGAAGCTTTCTTT,CSASEGARTEAFF,TRBV20-1,TRBJ1-1,.,.
TGTGCCAGCAGCCTTCTAGATGGCTACACCTTC,CASSLLDGYTF,TRBV7-9,TRBJ1-2,.,.
TGTGCCAGCAGCCGATTAGGGACTCCCAACACCGGGGAGCTGTTTTTT,CASSRLGTPNTGELFF,TRBV3-1/TRBV3-2,TRBJ2-2,.,.
TGTGCCAGCAGTTACAAGGGGGAAAAACTGTTTTTT,CASSYKGEKLFF,TRBV6-2/TRBV6-3,TRBJ1-4,.,.
TGTGCCAGCAGCACAGGGGATGGCACTGAAGCTTTCTTT,CASSTGDGTEAFF,TRBV11-3,TRBJ1-1,TRBD1,.
TGTGCCTTGGCCCAGGAGGACCGGTCTGGCTACACCTTC,CALAQEDRSGYTF,TRBV6-5,TRBJ1-2,.,once
TGTGCCAGCAGCTTATCGGGTGGCGGGACGCCCTCCTACGAGCAGTACTTC,CASSLSGGGTPSYEQYF,TRBV7-8,TRBJ2-7,.,.
TGTGCCAGCAGTTACTCGAAGGACAGGGGTCCAGATACGCAGTATTTT,CASSYSKDRGPDTQYF,TRBV6-5,TRBJ2-3,TRBD1,.
TGTGCCAGCAGCCTAAGGGGCTCTGGGGCCAACGTCCTGACTTTC,CASSLRGSGANVLTF,TRBV7-9,TRBJ2-6,.,once
TGTGCCAGCAGCCAAGATGAGGGAGGAGACTATGGCTACACCTTC,CASSQDEGGDYGYTF,TRBV4-2,TRBJ1-2,.,.
TGTGCCAGCAGCGCCGGAGACGGTGGCCATCTTAAAATCTATGGCTACACCTTC,CASSAGDGGHLKIYGYTF,TRBV9,TRBJ1-2,.,.
TGCGCCAGCAGCCCGAAGACAGCACCCTACGAGCAGTACTTC,CASSPKTAPYEQYF,TRBV5-1,TRBJ2-7,.,.